The 15 T cell receptor beta chains given below trace back to one sample, sequenced in a study of cytomegalovirus exposure and HLA in healthy donors. PCR involved 60 Vbeta and 13 Jbeta primers. Measured with immunoSEQ multiplex PCR; TCRdb has only the in-frame clones, and not every one. The table shows approximately 140,000 clones, with approximately 84% occurring only once. Specimen: PBMCs. The receptors here all came from a middle-aged woman in good health and CMV-seronegative.

The V gene is TRBV10-1, the J gene TRBJ2-2; 7 bases match TRBD1. V shed 4 bases, J shed 5 bases, and the junction held 4 bases outside the gene matches. The CDR3 consists of 14 residues. CDR1 WNHNN and CDR2 SYGVQD come from the germline V gene (reference sequence). The CDR3 DNA reads as TGCGCCAGCAGTGCTTCAGGGGGTACCGGGGAGCTGTTTTTT. This translates into CASSASGGTGELFF.

The chain is built from TRBV5-1 and TRBJ1-6; 7 bases line up with TRBD1. The CDR3 is made up of 17 amino acids. Germline V gives CDR1 SGHRS, CDR2 YFSETQ. Trimming removed 2 bases from V and 5 bases from J; junction bases left unmatched: 10. CDR3 nucleotide sequence: TGCGCCAGCAGCTTAGGGACAGCCGAAGATAATAATTCACCCCTCCACTTT. This translates into CASSLGTAEDNNSPLHF.

The CDR3 spells CASSLRGGRLGAFF. The CDR3 bases are TGTGCCAGCAGCTTAAGGGGGGGCCGGCTCGGAGCTTTCTTT. The V and J genes are TRBV7-2 and TRBJ1-1, with D possibly TRBD1 on 6 matching bases. V was cut by 2 bases and J by 10 bases, with 17 bases left in between. The CDR3 runs to 14 residues. The germline V gene has CDR1 SGHTA and CDR2 FQGNSA.

This rearrangement joins TRBV2 to TRBJ1-3; no clear D. CDR1 and CDR2 (germline): SNHLY, FYNNEI. The CDR3 is made up of 13 amino acids. Trimming left V 7 bases short and J 2 bases short, with 9 bases between. The CDR3 nucleotides read TGTGCCAGCAATGAGGCAGCTGGAAACACCATATATTTT. Its translation: CASNEAAGNTIYF.

V usage is TRBV7-2 and J usage is TRBJ1-1; 7 bases fit TRBD1. Germline CDR1 SGHTA, CDR2 FQGNSA. The CDR3 extends over 14 amino acids. Germline trimming cut 1 base from V and 6 bases from J; bases unmatched to any gene: 5. CDR3 bases: TGTGCCAGCAGCTTAGACAGGGGCGGCGCTGAAGCTTTCTTT. Its protein is CASSLDRGGAEAFF.

The chain joins TRBV6-5 to TRBJ2-1; D remains unclear. V was cut by 6 bases and J by 6 bases, with 15 bases left in between. The CDR3 spans 14 residues. Germline-derived CDR1 and CDR2 are MNHEY and SVGAGI. CDR3 DNA sequence: TGTGCCAGCAGCCCGCCGTCCCGGGTCAATGAGCAGTTCTTC. As protein: CASSPPSRVNEQFF.

This clone was detected once. The rearrangement joins TRBV11-3 to TRBJ2-1, with no clear D. Trimming removed 0 bases from V and 10 bases from J, with 16 bases in between. Germline V gives CDR1 SGHNT, CDR2 YENEEA. The CDR3 is 15 residues long. The CDR3: CASSLEVAPLGEQFF. The CDR3 coding sequence is TGTGCCAGCAGCTTAGAGGTTGCACCACTCGGGGAGCAGTTCTTC.

The CDR3 DNA reads TGTGCCAGCAGCTTGGGGCGGGGGGGGGATACGCAGTATTTT. This translates into CASSLGRGGDTQYF. The chain joins TRBV5-4 to TRBJ2-3, with 9 nucleotides matching TRBD2. Germline V gene data show CDR1 as SGHNT and CDR2 as YYREEE (reference sequence). The CDR3 is 14 amino acids. J lost 6 bases, V lost 0 bases, and 2 bases had no gene match.

V is TRBV5-1 and J is TRBJ1-5; tentative D call: TRBD1 (6 bases). V was cut by 7 bases and J by 3 bases, with 29 bases left in between. Germline values: CDR1 SGHRS, CDR2 YFSETQ. There are 19 residues in the CDR3. DNA of the CDR3: TGCGCCAGCCTTGGCCGCAACGAAAATAGTGGACAGTTCAATCAGCCCCAGCATTTT. It specifies CASLGRNENSGQFNQPQHF.

The table lists this clone with a few counts. This chain joins TRBV18 and TRBJ1-5, with 9 nucleotides matching TRBD1. J gave up 6 bases and V 6 bases, and 6 bases lay outside the gene matches. The germline V gene has CDR1 KGHSH and CDR2 LQKENI. The length of the CDR3 is 14 residues. The CDR3 loop reads CASSPDRGSQPQHF. The CDR3 region has the DNA TGTGCCAGCTCTCCGGACAGGGGAAGTCAGCCCCAGCATTTT.

The chain recombines TRBV7-2 with TRBJ2-7, with 10 bases aligning to TRBD2. Trimming cost V 6 bases and J 5 bases; bases outside gene matches: 10. Germline-derived CDR1 and CDR2 are SGHTA and FQGNSA. The CDR3 has 15 amino acids. This CDR3 is CASSLGLAGVDEQYF. Written as DNA, the CDR3 is TGTGCCAGCAGTCTAGGGCTAGCGGGAGTTGACGAGCAGTACTTC.

V is TRBV29-1 and J is TRBJ1-1; D gene unclear. Per the germline V gene, CDR1 is SQVTM and CDR2 is ANQGSEA. Trimming took 7 bases from V and 2 from J, leaving 5 bases between them. This CDR3 has 10 residues. The CDR3 sequence is CSAENTEAFF. The CDR3 DNA reads TGCAGCGCAGAAAACACTGAAGCTTTCTTT.

This clone occurred a few times. The chain employs TRBV7-9 and TRBJ1-2, with D tentatively TRBD1 (6 bases). The CDR3 is made up of 15 amino acids. The V gene's germline CDR1 is SEHNR and CDR2 FQNEAQ (reference sequence). Trimming left V 4 bases short and J 5 bases short, with 17 bases between. The DNA of the CDR3 is TGTGCCAGCAGCTCAGGACAGTCTGTGGGGTATGGCTACACCTTC. Its protein product is CASSSGQSVGYGYTF.

The rearrangement links TRBV28 to TRBJ2-7, with 9 bases lining up with TRBD1. CDR1 and CDR2 (germline): MDHEN, SYDVKM. J was trimmed by 3 bases and V by 3 bases; bases with no gene match: 12. The CDR3 consists of 17 residues. The CDR3 DNA reads as TGTGCCAGCAGTTTTAAGGGACCGGGGGACAGGGACTACGAGCAGTACTTC. Its protein is CASSFKGPGDRDYEQYF.

The chain joins TRBV2 to TRBJ2-1; the D gene is possibly TRBD2 (5 bases). Per germline, CDR1 SNHLY and CDR2 FYNNEI. The CDR3 totals 16 residues. Trimming pared 6 bases from V and 0 bases from J, leaving 15 bases between. CDR3 residues: CASSLLGRGSYNEQFF. Written as DNA, the CDR3 is TGTGCCAGCAGCCTCTTGGGGAGAGGCTCCTACAATGAGCAGTTCTTC. Full variable domain (outside the CDR3, taken from reference TRBV2 and TRBJ2-1): EPEVTQTPSHQVTQMGQEVILRCVPISNHLYFYWYRQILGQKVEFLVSFYNNEISEKSEIFDDQFSVERPDGSNFTLKIRSTKLEDSAMYFCASSLLGRGSYNEQFFGPGTRLTVL.